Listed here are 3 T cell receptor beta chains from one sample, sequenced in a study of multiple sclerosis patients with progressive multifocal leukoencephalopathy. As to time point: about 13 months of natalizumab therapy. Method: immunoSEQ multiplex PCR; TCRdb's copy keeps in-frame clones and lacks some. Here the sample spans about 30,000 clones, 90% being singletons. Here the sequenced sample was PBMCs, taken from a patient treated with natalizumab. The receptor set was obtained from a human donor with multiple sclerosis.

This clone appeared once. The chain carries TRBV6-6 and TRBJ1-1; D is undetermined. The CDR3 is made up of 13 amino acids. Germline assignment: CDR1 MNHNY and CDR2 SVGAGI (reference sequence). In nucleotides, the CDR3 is TGTGTTGTAAGACAAACCCAGAACACTGAAGCTTTCTTT. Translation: CVVRQTQNTEAFF.

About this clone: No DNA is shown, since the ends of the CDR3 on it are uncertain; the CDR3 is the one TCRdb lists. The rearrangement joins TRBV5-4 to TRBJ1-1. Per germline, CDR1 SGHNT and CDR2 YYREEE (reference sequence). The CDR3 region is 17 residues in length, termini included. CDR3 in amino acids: CASSFGPGRSVNTEAFF.

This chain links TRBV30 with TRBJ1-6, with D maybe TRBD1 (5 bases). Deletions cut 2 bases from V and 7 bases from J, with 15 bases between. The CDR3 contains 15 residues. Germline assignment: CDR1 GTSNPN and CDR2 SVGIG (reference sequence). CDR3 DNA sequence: TGTGCCTGGAGTCAAGCCGGGGCCTGGAATTCACCCCTCCACTTT. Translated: CAWSQAGAWNSPLHF.